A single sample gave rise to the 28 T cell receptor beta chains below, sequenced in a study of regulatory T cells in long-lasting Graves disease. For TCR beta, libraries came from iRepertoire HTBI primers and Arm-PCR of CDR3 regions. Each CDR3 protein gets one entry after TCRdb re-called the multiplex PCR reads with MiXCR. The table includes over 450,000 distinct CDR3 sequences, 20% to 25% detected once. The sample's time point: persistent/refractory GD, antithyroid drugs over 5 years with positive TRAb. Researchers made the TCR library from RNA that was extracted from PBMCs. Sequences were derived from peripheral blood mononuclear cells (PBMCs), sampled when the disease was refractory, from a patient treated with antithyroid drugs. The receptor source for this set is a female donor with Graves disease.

CDR3 sequence: CASSLPGVTVSPYEQYF. The CDR3 DNA reads as TGTGCCAGCAGCCTACCCGGGGTGACAGTGTCCCCGTACGAGCAGTACTTC. V usage is TRBV6-5 and J usage is TRBJ2-7; perhaps D is TRBD1 or TRBD2 (5 bases each). Germline V gene data show CDR1 as MNHEY and CDR2 as SVGAGI. V was shortened by 6 bases and J by 4 bases, with 25 bases between the two germline ends. The CDR3 contains 17 residues.

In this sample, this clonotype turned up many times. The CDR3 DNA follows: TGTGCCAGCAGCCAAGACAGGGGTTTTCCCTACGAGCAGTACTTC. This encodes CASSQDRGFPYEQYF. This chain uses TRBV3-1 with TRBJ2-7, with D perhaps matching TRBD1 (6 bases). Trimming pared 0 bases from V and 2 bases from J, leaving 11 bases between. This CDR3 has 15 residues. Germline V gene sequence: CDR1 LGHDT, CDR2 YNNKEL (reference sequence).

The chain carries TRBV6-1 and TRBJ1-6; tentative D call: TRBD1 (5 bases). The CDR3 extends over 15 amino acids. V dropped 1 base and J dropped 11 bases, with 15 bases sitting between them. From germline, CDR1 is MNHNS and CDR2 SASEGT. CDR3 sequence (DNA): TGTGCCAGCAGTGAAGGGCGAGCGACAGTAACACCCCTCCACTTT. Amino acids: CASSEGRATVTPLHF.

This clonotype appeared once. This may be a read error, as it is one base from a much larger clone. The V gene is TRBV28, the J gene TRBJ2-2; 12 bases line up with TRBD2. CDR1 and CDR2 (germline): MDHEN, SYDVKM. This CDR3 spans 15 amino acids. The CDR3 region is CASSLGLAGSGELLF. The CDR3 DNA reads TGTGCCAGCAGCCTGGGACTAGCGGGCTCCGGGGAGCTGCTTTTT.

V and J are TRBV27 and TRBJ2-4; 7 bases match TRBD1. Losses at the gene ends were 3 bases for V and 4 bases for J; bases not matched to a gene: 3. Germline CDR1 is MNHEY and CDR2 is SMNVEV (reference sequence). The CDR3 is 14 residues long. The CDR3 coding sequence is TGTGCCAGCAGTTTCGACAGGGCGAAAAACATTCAGTACTTC. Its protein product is CASSFDRAKNIQYF.

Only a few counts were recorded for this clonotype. CDR3 sequence (DNA): TGTGCCAGCAGCGAACGACAGGGTGGATCGGAAAAACTGTTTTTT. Encoded protein: CASSERQGGSEKLFF. V and J are TRBV9 and TRBJ1-4, with 7 positions matching TRBD1. Germline V gene sequence: CDR1 SGDLS, CDR2 YYNGEE. V gave up 3 bases and J gave up 8 bases; unmatched junction bases: 10. This CDR3 is built from 15 residues.

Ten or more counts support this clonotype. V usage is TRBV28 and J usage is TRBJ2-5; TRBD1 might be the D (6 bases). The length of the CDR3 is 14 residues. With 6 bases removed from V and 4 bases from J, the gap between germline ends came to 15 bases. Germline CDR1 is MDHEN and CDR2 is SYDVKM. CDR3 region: CASRTLQGRETQYF. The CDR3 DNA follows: TGTGCCAGCAGGACACTACAGGGAAGAGAGACCCAGTACTTC.

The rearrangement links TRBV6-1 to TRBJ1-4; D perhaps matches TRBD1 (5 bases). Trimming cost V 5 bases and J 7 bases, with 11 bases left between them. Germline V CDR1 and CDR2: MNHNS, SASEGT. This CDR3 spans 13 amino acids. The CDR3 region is CASSTGDGEKLFF. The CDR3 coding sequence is TGTGCCAGCAGTACGGGGGATGGTGAAAAACTGTTTTTT.

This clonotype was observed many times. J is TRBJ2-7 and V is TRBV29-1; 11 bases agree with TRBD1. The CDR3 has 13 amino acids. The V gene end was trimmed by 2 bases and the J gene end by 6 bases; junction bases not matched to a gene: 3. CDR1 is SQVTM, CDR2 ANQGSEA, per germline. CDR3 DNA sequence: TGCAGCGTTGAATTGGACAGGGGGCGCGAGCAGTACTTC. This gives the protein CSVELDRGREQYF.

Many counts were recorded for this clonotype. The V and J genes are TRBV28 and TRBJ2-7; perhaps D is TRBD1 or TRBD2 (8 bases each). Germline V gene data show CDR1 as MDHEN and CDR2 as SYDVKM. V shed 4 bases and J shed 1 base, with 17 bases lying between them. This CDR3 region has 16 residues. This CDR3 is CASSSRGGDRSYEQYF. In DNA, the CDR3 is TGTGCCAGCAGTTCTCGGGGGGGGGACAGGTCCTACGAGCAGTACTTC.

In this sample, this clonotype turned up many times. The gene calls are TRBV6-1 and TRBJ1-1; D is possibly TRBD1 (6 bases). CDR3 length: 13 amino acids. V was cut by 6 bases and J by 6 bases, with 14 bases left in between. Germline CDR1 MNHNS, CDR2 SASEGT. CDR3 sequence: CASRSGGGPEAFF. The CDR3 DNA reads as TGTGCCAGCAGATCCGGAGGGGGACCTGAAGCTTTCTTT.

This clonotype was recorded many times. CDR3 region: CASSRPSDRPGNTEAFF. The CDR3 DNA follows: TGTGCCAGCAGCCGACCTTCGGACAGGCCGGGGAACACTGAAGCTTTCTTT. V usage is TRBV7-2 and J usage is TRBJ1-1, with 7 bases lining up with TRBD1. CDR3 length: 17 amino acids. Trimming removed 5 bases from V and 1 base from J; junction bases left unmatched: 13. In germline, CDR1 is SGHTA, CDR2 FQGNSA.

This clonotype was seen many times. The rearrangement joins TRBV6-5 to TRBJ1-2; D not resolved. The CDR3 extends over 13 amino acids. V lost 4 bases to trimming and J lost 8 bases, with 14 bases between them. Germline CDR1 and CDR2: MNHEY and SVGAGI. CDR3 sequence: CASSSTAPGGYTF. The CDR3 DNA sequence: TGTGCCAGCAGTTCGACTGCGCCGGGGGGCTACACCTTC.

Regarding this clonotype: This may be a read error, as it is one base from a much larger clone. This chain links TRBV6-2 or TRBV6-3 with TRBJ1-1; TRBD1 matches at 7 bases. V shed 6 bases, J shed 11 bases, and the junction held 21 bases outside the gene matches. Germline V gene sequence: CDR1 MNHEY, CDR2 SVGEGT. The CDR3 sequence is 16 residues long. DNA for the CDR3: TGTGCCAGCAGGGAACTTACAGGGGTGGGGGCACTGAACGCTTTCTTT. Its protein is CASRELTGVGALNAFF.

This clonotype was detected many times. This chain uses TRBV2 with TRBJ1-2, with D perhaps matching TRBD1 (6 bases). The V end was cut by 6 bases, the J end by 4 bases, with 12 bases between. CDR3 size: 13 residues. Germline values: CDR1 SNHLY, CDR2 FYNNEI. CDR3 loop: CASREEGGYGYTF. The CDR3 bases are TGTGCCAGCAGGGAGGAGGGGGGCTATGGCTACACCTTC.

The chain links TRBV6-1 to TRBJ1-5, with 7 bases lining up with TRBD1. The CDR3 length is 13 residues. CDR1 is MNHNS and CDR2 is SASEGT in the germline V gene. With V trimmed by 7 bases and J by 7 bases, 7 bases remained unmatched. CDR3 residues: CASNGDSFQPQHF. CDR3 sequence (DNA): TGTGCCAGCAATGGGGACAGCTTCCAGCCCCAGCATTTT.

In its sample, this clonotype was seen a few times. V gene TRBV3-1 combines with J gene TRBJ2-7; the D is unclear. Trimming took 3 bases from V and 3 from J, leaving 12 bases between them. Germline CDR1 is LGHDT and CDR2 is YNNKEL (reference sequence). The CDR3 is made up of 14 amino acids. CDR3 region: CASSHGRVGYEQYF. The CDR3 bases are TGTGCCAGCAGCCACGGTAGGGTAGGCTACGAGCAGTACTTC.

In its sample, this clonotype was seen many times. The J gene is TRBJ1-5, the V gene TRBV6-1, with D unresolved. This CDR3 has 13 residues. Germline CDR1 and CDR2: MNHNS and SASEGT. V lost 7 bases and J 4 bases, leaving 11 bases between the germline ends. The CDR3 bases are TGTGCCAGCACCAGAACCTGGAATCAGCCCCAGCATTTT. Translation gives CASTRTWNQPQHF.

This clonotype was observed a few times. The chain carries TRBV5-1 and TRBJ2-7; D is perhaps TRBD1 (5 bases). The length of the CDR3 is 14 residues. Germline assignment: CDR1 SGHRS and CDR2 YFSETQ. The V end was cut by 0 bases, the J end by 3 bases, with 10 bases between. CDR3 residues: CASSLEGRDYEQYF. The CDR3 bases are TGCGCCAGCAGCTTGGAGGGCAGGGACTACGAGCAGTACTTC.

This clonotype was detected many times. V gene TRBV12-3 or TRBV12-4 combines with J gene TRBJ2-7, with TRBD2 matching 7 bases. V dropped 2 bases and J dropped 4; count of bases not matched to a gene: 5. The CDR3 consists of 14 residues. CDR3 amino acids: CASSLNTGGYEQYF. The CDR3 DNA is TGTGCCAGCAGTTTAAATACGGGGGGATACGAGCAGTACTTC.

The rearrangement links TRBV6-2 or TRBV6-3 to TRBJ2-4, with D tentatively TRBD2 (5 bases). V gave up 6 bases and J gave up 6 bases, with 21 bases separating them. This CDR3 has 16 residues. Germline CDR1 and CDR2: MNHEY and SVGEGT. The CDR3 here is CASRNLTGMSGNIQYF. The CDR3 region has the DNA TGTGCCAGCAGAAACCTGACGGGGATGTCGGGAAACATTCAGTACTTC.

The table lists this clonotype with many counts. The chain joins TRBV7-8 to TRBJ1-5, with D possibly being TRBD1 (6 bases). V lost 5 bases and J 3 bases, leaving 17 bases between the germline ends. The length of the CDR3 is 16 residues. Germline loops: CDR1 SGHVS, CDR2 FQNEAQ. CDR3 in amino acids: CASSRGGTGPNQPQHF. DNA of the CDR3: TGTGCCAGCAGCAGGGGGGGTACAGGTCCCAATCAGCCCCAGCATTTT.

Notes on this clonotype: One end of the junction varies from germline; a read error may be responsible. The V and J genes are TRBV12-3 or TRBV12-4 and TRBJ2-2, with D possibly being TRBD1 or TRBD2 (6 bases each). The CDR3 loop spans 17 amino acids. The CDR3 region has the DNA TGTGTCAGCAGTTTAGGGGGGCTCCAGGGAAACACCGGGGAGCTGTTTTTT. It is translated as CVSSLGGLQGNTGELFF.

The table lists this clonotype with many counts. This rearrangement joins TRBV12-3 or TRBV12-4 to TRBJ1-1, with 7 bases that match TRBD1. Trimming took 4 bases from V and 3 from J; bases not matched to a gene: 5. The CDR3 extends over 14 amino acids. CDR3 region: CASSSPGTDTEAFF. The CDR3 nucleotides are TGTGCCAGCAGTTCCCCCGGGACAGACACTGAAGCTTTCTTT.

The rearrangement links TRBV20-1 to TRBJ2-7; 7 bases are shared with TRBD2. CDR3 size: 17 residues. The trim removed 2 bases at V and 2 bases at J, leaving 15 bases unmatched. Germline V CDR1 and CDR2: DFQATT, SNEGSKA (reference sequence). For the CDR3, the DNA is TGCAGTGCTAGACGGGGGGAGGGACCGCATAATCCCTACGAGCAGTACTTC. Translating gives CSARRGEGPHNPYEQYF.

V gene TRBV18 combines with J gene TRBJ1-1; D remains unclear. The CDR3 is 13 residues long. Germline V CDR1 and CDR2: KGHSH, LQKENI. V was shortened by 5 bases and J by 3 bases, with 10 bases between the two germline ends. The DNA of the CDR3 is TGTGCCAGCTCAGCCGCGGCAGACACTGAAGCTTTCTTT. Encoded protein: CASSAAADTEAFF.

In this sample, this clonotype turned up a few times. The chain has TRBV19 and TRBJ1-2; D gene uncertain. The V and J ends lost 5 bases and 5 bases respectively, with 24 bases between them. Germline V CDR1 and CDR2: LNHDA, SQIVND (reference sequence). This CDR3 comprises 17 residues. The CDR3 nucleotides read TGTGCCAGTAGTGAGGGAACTGTTGGCGGCTTAAAGTATGGCTACACCTTC. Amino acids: CASSEGTVGGLKYGYTF.

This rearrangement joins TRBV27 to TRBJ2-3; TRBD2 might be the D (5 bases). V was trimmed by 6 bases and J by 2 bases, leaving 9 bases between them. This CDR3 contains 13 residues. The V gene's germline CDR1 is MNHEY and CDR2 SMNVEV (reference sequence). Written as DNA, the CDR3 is TGTGCCAGCAGGGACCGGGACACAGATACGCAGTATTTT. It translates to CASRDRDTDTQYF.